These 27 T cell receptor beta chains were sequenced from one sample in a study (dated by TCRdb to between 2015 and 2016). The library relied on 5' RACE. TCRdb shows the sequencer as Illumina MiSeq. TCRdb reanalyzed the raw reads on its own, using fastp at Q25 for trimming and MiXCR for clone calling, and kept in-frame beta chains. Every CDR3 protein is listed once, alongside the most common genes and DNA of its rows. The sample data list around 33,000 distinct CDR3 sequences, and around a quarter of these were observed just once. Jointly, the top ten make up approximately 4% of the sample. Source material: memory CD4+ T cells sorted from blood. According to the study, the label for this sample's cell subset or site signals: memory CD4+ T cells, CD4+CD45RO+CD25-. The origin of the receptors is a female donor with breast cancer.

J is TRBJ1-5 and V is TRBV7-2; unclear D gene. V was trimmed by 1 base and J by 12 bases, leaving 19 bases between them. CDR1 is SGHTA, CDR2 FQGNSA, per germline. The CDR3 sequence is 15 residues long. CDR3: CASSLGLGRTVGQHF. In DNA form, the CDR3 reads TGTGCCAGCAGCTTAGGACTAGGGCGGACGGTTGGCCAGCATTTT.

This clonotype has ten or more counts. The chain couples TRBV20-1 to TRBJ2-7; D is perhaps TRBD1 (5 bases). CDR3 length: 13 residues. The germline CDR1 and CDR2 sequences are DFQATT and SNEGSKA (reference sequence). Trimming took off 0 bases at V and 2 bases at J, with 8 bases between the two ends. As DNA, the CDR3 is TGCAGTGCTAGAGATGACAGAACCTACGAGCAGTACTTC. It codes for CSARDDRTYEQYF.

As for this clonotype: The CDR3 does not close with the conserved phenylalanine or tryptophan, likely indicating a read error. Here the CDR3 reads CASRLHDTQETQYY. The DNA for the CDR3 is TGTGCCAGCAGGCTACATGACACCCAAGAGACCCAGTACTAC. The rearrangement joins TRBV7-9 to TRBJ2-5; no firm D call. CDR1 SEHNR and CDR2 FQNEAQ come from the germline V gene (reference sequence). V was cut by 6 bases and J by 1 base, with 12 bases left in between. This CDR3 has 14 amino acids.

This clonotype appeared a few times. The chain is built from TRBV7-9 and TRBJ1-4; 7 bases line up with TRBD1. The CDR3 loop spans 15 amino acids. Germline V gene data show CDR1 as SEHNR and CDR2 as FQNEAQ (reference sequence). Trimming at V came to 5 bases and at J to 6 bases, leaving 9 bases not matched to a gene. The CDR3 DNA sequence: TGTGCCAGCAGCCCTACCGAGACAGGGCATGAAAAACTGTTTTTT. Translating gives CASSPTETGHEKLFF.

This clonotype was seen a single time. CDR3 loop: CASSSRTGDFSYEQYF. CDR3 nucleotides: TGTGCCAGCAGTTCCCGGACAGGCGACTTCTCCTACGAGCAGTACTTC. The chain is built from TRBV6-9 and TRBJ2-7, with TRBD1 identical over 7 bases. The CDR3 has 16 amino acids. Germline V gene data show CDR1 as MNHGY and CDR2 as SVAAGI. V shed 4 bases and J 0 bases; nucleotides not matched to a gene: 9.

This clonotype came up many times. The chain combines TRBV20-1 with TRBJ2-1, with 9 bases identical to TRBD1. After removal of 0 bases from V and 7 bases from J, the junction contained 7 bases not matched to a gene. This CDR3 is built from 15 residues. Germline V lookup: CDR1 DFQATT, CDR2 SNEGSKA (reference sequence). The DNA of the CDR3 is TGCAGTGCTAGAGAGCCCGGGACAGGGTGGAATGAGCAGTTCTTC. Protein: CSAREPGTGWNEQFF.

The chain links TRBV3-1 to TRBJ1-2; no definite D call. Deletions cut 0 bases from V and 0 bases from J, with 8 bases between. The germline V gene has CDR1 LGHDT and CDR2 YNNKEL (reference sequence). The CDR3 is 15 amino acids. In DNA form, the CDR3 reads TGTGCCAGCAGCCAAGATCCAGAGACTAACTATGGCTACACCTTC. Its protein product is CASSQDPETNYGYTF.

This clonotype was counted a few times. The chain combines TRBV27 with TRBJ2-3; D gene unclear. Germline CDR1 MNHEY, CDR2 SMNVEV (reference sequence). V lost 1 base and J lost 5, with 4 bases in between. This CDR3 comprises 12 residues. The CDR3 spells CASSLFGDTQYF. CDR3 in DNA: TGTGCCAGCAGTTTATTCGGAGATACGCAGTATTTT.

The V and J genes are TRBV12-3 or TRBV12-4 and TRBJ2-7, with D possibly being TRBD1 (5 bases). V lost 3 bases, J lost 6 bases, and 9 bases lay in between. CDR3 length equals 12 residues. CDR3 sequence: CASSLFGAEQYF. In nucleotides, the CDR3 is TGTGCCAGCAGTTTGTTTGGGGCCGAGCAGTACTTC.

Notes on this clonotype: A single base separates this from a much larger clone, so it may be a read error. CDR3 in amino acids: CAGSPGTGVYNEQFF. CDR3 coding DNA: TGTGCCGGCAGCCCCGGGACAGGGGTCTACAATGAGCAGTTCTTC. The chain combines TRBV28 with TRBJ2-1; 10 positions agree with TRBD1. Germline CDR1 reads MDHEN; CDR2 reads SYDVKM. The CDR3 loop spans 15 amino acids.

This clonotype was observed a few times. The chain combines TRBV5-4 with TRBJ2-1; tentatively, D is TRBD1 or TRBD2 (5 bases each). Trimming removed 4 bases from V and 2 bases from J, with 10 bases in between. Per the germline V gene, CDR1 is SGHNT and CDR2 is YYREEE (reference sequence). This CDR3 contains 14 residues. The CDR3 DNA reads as TGTGCCAGCAGCCCACGGGACGCCTACAATGAGCAGTTCTTC. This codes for CASSPRDAYNEQFF.

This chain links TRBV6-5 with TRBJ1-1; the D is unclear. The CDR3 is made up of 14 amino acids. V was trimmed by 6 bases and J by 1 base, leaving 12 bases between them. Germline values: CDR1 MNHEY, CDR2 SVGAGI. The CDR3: CASRASGWNTEAFF. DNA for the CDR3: TGTGCCAGCAGGGCCAGCGGGTGGAACACTGAAGCTTTCTTT.

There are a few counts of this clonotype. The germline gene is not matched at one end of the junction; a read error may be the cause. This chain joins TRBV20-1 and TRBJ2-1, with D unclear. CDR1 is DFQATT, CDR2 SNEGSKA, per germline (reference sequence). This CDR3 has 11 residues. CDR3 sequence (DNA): TGCAGTGCTAGATTGGGTTATGGACCCATCTTC. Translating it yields CSARLGYGPIF.

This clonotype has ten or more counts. The CDR3 here is CASSLRGEDEQYF. CDR3 bases: TGTGCCAGCAGTTTAAGAGGGGAGGACGAGCAGTACTTC. The chain has TRBV27 and TRBJ2-7; tentatively, D is TRBD2 (6 bases). The CDR3 is made up of 13 amino acids. The germline gives CDR1 MNHEY, CDR2 SMNVEV (reference sequence). Between the trimmed V and J ends, which lost 2 bases and 5 bases, there was a span of 10 bases.

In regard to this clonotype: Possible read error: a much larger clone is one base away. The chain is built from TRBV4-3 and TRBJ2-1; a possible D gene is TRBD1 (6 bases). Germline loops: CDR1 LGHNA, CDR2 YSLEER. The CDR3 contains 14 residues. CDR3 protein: CASSQQAEGDEQSF. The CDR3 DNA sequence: TGCGCCAGCAGCCAACAAGCAGAGGGGGATGAGCAGTCCTTC.

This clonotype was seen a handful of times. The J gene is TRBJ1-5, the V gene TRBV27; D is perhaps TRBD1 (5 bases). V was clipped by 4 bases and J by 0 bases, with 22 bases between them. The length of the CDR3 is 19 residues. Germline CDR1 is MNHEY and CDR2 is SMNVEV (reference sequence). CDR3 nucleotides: TGTGCCAGCAGTTCTCGGACCCCTAGAGGGGTTTATAGCAATCAGCCCCAGCATTTT. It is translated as CASSSRTPRGVYSNQPQHF.

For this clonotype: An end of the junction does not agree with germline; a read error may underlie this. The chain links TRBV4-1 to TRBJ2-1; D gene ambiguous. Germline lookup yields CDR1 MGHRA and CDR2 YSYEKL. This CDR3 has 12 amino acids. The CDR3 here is CASSLHGDEQSF. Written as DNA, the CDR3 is TGCGCCAGCAGCCTCCATGGCGATGAGCAGTCCTTC.

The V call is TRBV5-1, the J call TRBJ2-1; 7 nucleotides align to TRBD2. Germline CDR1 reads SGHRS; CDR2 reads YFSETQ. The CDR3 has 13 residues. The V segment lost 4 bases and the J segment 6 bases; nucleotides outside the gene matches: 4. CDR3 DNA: TGCGCCAGCAGCATGACTAGCCGCAATGAGCAGTTCTTC. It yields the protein CASSMTSRNEQFF.

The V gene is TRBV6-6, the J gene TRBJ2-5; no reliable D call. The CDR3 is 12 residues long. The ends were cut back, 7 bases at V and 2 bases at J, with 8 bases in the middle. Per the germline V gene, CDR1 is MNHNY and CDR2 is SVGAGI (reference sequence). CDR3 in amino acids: CASTHTQETQYF. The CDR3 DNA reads TGTGCCAGCACGCACACTCAAGAGACCCAGTACTTC.

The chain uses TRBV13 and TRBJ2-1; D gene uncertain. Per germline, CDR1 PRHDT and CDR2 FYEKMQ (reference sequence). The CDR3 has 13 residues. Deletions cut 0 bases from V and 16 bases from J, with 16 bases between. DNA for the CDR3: TGTGCCAGCAGCTTAGGGTCTAATCCCAACAGCTTCTTC. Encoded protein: CASSLGSNPNSFF.

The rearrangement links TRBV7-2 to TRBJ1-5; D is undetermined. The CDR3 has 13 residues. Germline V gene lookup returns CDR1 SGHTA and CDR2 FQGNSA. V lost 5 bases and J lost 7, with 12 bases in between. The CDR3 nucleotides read TGTGCCAGCAGCCCCCAGCGGGGACAGCCCCAGCATTTT. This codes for CASSPQRGQPQHF.

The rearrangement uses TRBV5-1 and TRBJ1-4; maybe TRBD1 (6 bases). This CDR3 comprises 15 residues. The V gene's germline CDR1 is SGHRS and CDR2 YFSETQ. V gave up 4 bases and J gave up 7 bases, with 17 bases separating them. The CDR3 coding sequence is TGCGCCAGCAGCACCCGGACAGAAGGGGGTGAAAAACTGTTTTTT. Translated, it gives CASSTRTEGGEKLFF.

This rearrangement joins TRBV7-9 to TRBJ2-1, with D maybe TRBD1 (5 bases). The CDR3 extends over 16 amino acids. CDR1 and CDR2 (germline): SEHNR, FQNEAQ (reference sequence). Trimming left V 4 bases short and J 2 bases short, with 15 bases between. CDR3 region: CASSSIGQSTYNEQFF. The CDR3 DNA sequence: TGTGCCAGCAGCTCTATAGGACAATCCACCTACAATGAGCAGTTCTTC.

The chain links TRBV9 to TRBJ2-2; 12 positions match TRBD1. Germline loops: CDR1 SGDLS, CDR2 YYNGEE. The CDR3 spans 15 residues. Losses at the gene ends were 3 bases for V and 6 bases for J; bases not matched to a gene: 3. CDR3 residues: CASSAGQGASGELFF. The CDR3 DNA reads TGTGCCAGCAGCGCGGGACAGGGGGCGTCCGGGGAGCTGTTTTTT.

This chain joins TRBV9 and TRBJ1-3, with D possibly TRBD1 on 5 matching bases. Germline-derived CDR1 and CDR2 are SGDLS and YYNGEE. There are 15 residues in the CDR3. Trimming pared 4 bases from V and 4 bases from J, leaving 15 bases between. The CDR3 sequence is CASSTAGTTGNTIYF. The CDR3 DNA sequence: TGTGCCAGCAGCACCGCAGGGACTACAGGAAACACCATATATTTT.

In DNA form, the CDR3 reads TGTGCCAGCAGCTTTTTTCCTCGTCAGGGAAGCACCGGGGAGCTGTTTTTT. Translating it yields CASSFFPRQGSTGELFF. The chain links TRBV7-9 to TRBJ2-2; a weak D match, TRBD1 (5 bases). V was pared by 3 bases and J by 4 bases, with 18 bases between. The CDR3 contains 17 residues. Germline V gives CDR1 SEHNR, CDR2 FQNEAQ (reference sequence).

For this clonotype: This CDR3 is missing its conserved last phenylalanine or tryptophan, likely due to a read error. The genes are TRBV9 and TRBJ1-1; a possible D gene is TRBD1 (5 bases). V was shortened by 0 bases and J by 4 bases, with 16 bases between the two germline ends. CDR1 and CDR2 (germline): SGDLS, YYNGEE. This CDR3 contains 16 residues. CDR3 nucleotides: TGTGCCAGCAGCGTAGGGACCTCCTCAGGGAGCACTGAAGCTTTCCTT. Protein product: CASSVGTSSGSTEAFL.